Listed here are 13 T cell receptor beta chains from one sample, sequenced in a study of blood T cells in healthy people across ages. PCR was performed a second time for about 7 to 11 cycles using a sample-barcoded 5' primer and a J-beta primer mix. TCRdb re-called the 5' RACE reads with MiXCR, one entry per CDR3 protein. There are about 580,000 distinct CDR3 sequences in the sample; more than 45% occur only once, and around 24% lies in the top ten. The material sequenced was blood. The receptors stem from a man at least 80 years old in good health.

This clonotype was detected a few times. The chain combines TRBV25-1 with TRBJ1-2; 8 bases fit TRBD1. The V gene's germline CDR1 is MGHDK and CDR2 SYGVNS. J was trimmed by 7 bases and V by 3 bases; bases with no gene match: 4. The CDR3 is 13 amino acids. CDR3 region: CASSDRTGSGYTF. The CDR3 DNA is TGTGCCAGCAGTGACCGGACAGGGTCTGGCTACACCTTC.

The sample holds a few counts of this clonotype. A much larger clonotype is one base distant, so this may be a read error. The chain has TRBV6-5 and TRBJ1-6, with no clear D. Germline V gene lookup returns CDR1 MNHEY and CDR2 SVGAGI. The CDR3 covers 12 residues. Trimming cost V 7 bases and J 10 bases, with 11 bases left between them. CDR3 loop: CASNPPGSPLHF. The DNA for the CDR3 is TGTGCCAGCAATCCCCCAGGATCACCCCTCCACTTT.

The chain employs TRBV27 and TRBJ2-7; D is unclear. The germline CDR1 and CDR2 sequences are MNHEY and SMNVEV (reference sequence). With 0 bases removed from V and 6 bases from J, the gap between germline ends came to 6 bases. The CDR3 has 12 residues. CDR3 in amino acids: CASSLSGIEQYF. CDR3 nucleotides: TGTGCCAGCAGTTTATCAGGGATCGAGCAGTACTTC.

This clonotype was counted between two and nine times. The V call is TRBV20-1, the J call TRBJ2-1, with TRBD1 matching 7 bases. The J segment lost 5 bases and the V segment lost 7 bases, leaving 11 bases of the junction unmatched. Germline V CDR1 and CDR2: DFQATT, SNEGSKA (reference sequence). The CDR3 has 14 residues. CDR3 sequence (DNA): TGCAGTGTTCCCAGGCCCGACAGGGACAATGAGCAGTTCTTC. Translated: CSVPRPDRDNEQFF.

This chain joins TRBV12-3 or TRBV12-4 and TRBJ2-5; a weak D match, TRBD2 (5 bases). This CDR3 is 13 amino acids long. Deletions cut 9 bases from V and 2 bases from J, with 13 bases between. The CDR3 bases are TGTGCCAGTCAGTCGGGGTCTCAAGAGACCCAGTACTTC. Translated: CASQSGSQETQYF.

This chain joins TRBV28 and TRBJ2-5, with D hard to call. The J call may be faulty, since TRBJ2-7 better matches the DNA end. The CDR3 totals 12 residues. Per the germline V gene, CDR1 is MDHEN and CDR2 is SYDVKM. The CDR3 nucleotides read TGTGCCAGCAGTCCCCCGTCAGACGAGCAGTACTTC. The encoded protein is CASSPPSDEQYF.

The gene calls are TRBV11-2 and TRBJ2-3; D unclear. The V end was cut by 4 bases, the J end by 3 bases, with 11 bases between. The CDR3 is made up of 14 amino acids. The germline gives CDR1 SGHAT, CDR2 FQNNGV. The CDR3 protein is CASSSHHDTDTQYF. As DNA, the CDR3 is TGTGCCAGCAGCTCTCACCACGATACAGATACGCAGTATTTT.

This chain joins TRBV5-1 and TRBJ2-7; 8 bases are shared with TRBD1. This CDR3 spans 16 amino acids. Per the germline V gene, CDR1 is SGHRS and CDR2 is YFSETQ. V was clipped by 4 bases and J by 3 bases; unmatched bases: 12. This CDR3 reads CASSPSGTGALYEQYF. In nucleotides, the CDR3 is TGCGCCAGCAGCCCCTCCGGGACAGGAGCCCTCTACGAGCAGTACTTC.

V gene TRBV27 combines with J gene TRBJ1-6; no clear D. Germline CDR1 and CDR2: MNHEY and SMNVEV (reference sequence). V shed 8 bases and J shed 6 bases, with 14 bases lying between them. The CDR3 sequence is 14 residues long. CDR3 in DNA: TGTGCCAGCCGGCGGGATAGCGGTAATTCACCCCTCCACTTT. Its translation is CASRRDSGNSPLHF.

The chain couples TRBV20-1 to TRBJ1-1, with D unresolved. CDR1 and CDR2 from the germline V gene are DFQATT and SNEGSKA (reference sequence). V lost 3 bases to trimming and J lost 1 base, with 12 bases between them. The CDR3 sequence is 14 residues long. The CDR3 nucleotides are TGCAGTGCTAGGGATAGGGCCGCGAACACTGAAGCTTTCTTT. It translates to CSARDRAANTEAFF.

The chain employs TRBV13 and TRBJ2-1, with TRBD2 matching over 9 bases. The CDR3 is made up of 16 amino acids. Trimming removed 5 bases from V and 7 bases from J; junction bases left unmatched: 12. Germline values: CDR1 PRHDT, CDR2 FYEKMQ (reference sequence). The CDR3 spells CASSPQYSGGLNEQFF. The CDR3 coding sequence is TGTGCCAGCAGCCCCCAGTATAGCGGGGGTTTGAATGAGCAGTTCTTC.

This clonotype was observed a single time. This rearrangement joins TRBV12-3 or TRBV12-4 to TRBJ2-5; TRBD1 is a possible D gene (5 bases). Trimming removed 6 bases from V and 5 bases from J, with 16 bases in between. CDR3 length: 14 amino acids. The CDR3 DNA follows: TGTGCCAGCAGGCAACCAGGGTCATGGGAGACCCAGTACTTC. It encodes CASRQPGSWETQYF.

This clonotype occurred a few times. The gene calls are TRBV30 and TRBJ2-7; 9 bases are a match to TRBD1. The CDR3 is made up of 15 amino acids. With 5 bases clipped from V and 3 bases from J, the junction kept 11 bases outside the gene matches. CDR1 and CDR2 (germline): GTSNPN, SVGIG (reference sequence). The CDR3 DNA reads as TGTGCCTGGGGTGCCGGGACAGGGTTTAACTACGAGCAGTACTTC. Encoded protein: CAWGAGTGFNYEQYF.